The source of this T cell receptor beta chain is a study of cytomegalovirus exposure and HLA in healthy donors. Turning to the study itself: Genotyping of roughly 400 donors showed that 80% to 90% belonged to the Caucasian-associated ancestry cluster.

Donors likely had unrecorded immune exposures despite being nominally healthy when sampled. Study-level findings and limits: Among donors in an Asian-associated ancestry cluster, a later analysis reportedly found fewer N-insertions than the approximately 670-donor mean.

This clone was seen a few times. Its specificity is not known. CDR3 length: 15 residues. Trimming shortened V by 1 base and J by 6 bases, and 15 bases separated the two germline ends. Per the germline V gene, CDR1 is MNHEY and CDR2 is SVGAGI. In the PCR, 60 Vbeta and 13 Jbeta primers were used. Libraries were prepared by immunoSEQ multiplex PCR; TCRdb keeps only in-frame clonotypes and omits some of them. The table records roughly 100,000 clones, around 80% of them present only once. The source is a man younger than 30 in good health and CMV-seronegative. The sequencing input was PBMCs. V usage is TRBV6-5 and J usage is TRBJ1-1, with no clear D. CDR3 loop: CASSYFSGRQPEAFF. The CDR3 DNA is TGTGCCAGCAGTTACTTTTCGGGGAGGCAACCTGAAGCTTTCTTT.